This T cell receptor (beta chain) derives from a study of blood T cells in healthy people across ages. It was with a sample-barcoded 5' primer and a J-beta primer mix that a second PCR of roughly 7 to 12 cycles was run. CDR3-containing paired-end reads numbering at least 2.5 million came from each sample. One entry per CDR3 protein, called by TCRdb with MiXCR from the 5' RACE reads. This sample has about 640,000 distinct CDR3 sequences, with under 70% found just once. V dropped 7 bases and J dropped 5; count of bases not matched to a gene: 12. The CDR3 covers 17 residues. Sequenced: blood. The genes are TRBV12-3 or TRBV12-4 and TRBJ1-6; 9 bases agree with TRBD1. The source is a man aged 55 to 70 in good health. The chain's CDR3 is CASNPGTGIGDNSPLHF. DNA for the CDR3: TGTGCCAGCAACCCCGGGACAGGGATCGGGGATAATTCACCCCTCCACTTT.